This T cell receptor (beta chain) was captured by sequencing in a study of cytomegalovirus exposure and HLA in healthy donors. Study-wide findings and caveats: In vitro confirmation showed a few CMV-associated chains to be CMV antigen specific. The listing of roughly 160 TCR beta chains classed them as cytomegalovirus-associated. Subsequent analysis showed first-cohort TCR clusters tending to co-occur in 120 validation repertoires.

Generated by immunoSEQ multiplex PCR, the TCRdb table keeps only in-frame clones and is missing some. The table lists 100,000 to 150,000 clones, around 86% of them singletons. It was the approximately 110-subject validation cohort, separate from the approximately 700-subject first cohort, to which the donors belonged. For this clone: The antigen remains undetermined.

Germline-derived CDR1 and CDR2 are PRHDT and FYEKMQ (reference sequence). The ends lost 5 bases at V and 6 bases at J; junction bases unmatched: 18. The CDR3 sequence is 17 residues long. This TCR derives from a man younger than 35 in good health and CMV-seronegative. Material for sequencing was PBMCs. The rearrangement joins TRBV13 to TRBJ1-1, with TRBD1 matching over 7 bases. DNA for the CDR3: TGTGCCAGCAGCCCGGGGGGGAGGACAGGCCGAGAGGCTGAAGCTTTCTTT. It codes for CASSPGGRTGREAEAFF.